This entry lists 16 T cell receptor beta chains sequenced from one sample in a study of blood T cells in healthy people across ages. A sample-barcoded 5' primer and a J-beta primer mix were used in a second PCR of about 6 to 12 cycles. TCRdb processed the 5' RACE reads anew with MiXCR; each CDR3 protein has one entry. Of some 730,000 distinct CDR3 sequences in the sample, 22% were seen once. Sequencing was performed on blood. Every receptor here comes from a man between 70 and 80 years old in good health.

This clonotype was picked up a small number of times. The chain links TRBV6-5 to TRBJ1-6, with D tentatively TRBD1 (5 bases). Trimming removed 5 bases at V and 6 bases at J, with 11 bases between. This CDR3 is built from 14 residues. Per the germline V gene, CDR1 is MNHEY and CDR2 is SVGAGI. The DNA of the CDR3 is TGTGCCAGCAGTATGACAGCTTTTAATTCACCCCTCCACTTT. It specifies CASSMTAFNSPLHF.

This clonotype was counted between two and nine times. This chain uses TRBV20-1 with TRBJ2-5; D is unresolved. The germline CDR1 and CDR2 sequences are DFQATT and SNEGSKA (reference sequence). The CDR3 spans 12 residues. V gave up 0 bases and J gave up 5 bases, with 7 bases separating them. Here the CDR3 DNA reads TGCAGTGCTAGAGAAGGTCCGGAGACCCAGTACTTC. Amino acids: CSAREGPETQYF.

The chain carries TRBV21-1 and TRBJ2-3; TRBD2, the D gene given by the table, was not confirmed from the DNA. TRBV21-1 is a known pseudogene. The CDR3 loop spans 15 amino acids. The CDR3 nucleotides are TGTGCCAGCAAAATAGCGGAAAAATGCACAGATACGCAGTATTTT. Translated, it gives CASKIAEKCTDTQYF.

V and J are TRBV19 and TRBJ2-1; 9 nucleotides agree with TRBD2. Per germline, CDR1 LNHDA and CDR2 SQIVND (reference sequence). J lost 5 bases, V lost 0 bases, and 5 bases had no gene match. This CDR3 has 16 amino acids. The CDR3 region is CASSIDASGTNNEQFF. The CDR3 DNA is TGTGCCAGTAGTATAGATGCTAGCGGGACTAACAATGAGCAGTTCTTC.

This clonotype has just a few counts. The V gene is TRBV7-8, the J gene TRBJ2-1, with 10 bases that match TRBD2. In germline, CDR1 is SGHVS, CDR2 FQNEAQ. This CDR3 region has 16 residues. Trimming removed 2 bases from V and 7 bases from J; junction bases left unmatched: 8. DNA of the CDR3: TGTGCCAGCAGCTTACAGGTGGTAGCGGGAGGAAATGAGCAGTTCTTC. It encodes CASSLQVVAGGNEQFF.

This chain joins TRBV18 and TRBJ1-1; TRBD1 is a possible D gene (6 bases). Germline V gives CDR1 KGHSH, CDR2 LQKENI. V shed 1 base and J shed 6 bases, with 12 bases lying between them. This CDR3 region has 14 residues. The CDR3 nucleotides read TGTGCCAGCTCACCACGGGACACGGTATCTGAAGCTTTCTTT. Translating gives CASSPRDTVSEAFF.

This clonotype turned up a few times. The chain combines TRBV3-1 with TRBJ2-1; D perhaps matches TRBD2 (5 bases). The J call could be wrong; TRBJ2-7 is a better fit for the DNA end. Germline-derived CDR1 and CDR2 are LGHDT and YNNKEL (reference sequence). The CDR3 covers 14 residues. The CDR3 bases are TGTGCCAGCAGCCAATTGACTACCTCCTACGAGCAGTACGTC. It is translated as CASSQLTTSYEQYV.

There are many counts of this clonotype. The chain couples TRBV29-1 to TRBJ2-7; D gene uncertain. The length of the CDR3 is 15 residues. Trimming shortened V by 5 bases and J by 7 bases, and 24 bases separated the two germline ends. CDR1 is SQVTM, CDR2 ANQGSEA, per germline. Here the CDR3 reads CSVRGSTSTLEEQYF. The CDR3 region has the DNA TGCAGCGTTCGCGGCAGCACTTCTACCTTGGAAGAGCAGTACTTC.

This clonotype was detected many times. This chain uses TRBV27 with TRBJ1-2, with TRBD1 identical over 8 bases. V lost 4 bases and J lost 0; bases outside the gene matches: 10. CDR1 MNHEY and CDR2 SMNVEV come from the germline V gene (reference sequence). The CDR3 length is 17 residues. CDR3 nucleotide sequence: TGTGCCAGCAGTTCCTCCGGACAGGGTTTTGCTAACTATGGCTACACCTTC. The encoded protein is CASSSSGQGFANYGYTF.

The rearrangement uses TRBV6-2 or TRBV6-3 and TRBJ2-5; D is undetermined. V gave up 1 base and J gave up 11 bases, with 11 bases separating them. Germline-derived CDR1 and CDR2 are MNHEY and SVGEGT. This CDR3 contains 12 residues. CDR3: CASSYFGYGQYF. The CDR3 region has the DNA TGTGCCAGCAGTTACTTCGGCTACGGGCAGTACTTC.

This clonotype was observed a handful of times. The V and J genes are TRBV20-1 and TRBJ2-3; 12 nucleotides align to TRBD2. Germline CDR1 is DFQATT and CDR2 is SNEGSKA (reference sequence). With V trimmed by 7 bases and J by 3 bases, 5 bases remained unmatched. The CDR3 contains 14 residues. This CDR3 is CSVKTSGRTDTQYF. In DNA form, the CDR3 reads TGCAGTGTAAAGACTAGCGGGAGAACAGATACGCAGTATTTT.

This clonotype turned up a few times. V and J are TRBV6-5 and TRBJ2-5; 7 bases map to TRBD1. Germline CDR1 is MNHEY and CDR2 is SVGAGI. The CDR3 is 14 amino acids. Trimming cost V 5 bases and J 5 bases; bases outside gene matches: 8. The CDR3 loop reads CASSPTTQGETQYF. The CDR3 nucleotides are TGTGCCAGCAGTCCGACGACACAGGGGGAGACCCAGTACTTC.

This clonotype was found a few times. This chain links TRBV21-1 with TRBJ2-7; the table's D call of TRBD2 was not tested on the DNA. TRBV21-1 constitutes a pseudogene. CDR3 length equals 16 residues. The CDR3 spells CASSTNLLAGFYEQYV. The DNA for the CDR3 is TGTGCCAGCAGCACAAATTTACTAGCGGGATTTTACGAGCAGTACGTC.

This clonotype has a handful of counts. V gene TRBV20-1 combines with J gene TRBJ2-1, with TRBD2 matching 11 bases. Trimming removed 5 bases from V and 4 bases from J; junction bases left unmatched: 10. The CDR3 runs 16 residues. The germline V gene encodes CDR1 DFQATT and CDR2 SNEGSKA (reference sequence). The CDR3 loop is CSADIPGLAAYNEQFF. The CDR3 DNA follows: TGCAGTGCTGACATACCGGGACTAGCGGCGTACAATGAGCAGTTCTTC.

The table lists this clonotype with a few counts. The chain links TRBV20-1 to TRBJ2-1, with TRBD1 matching 7 bases. The CDR3 extends over 15 amino acids. The V gene's germline CDR1 is DFQATT and CDR2 SNEGSKA (reference sequence). V was pared by 6 bases and J by 5 bases, with 13 bases of the junction left unmatched. CDR3 in amino acids: CSAQPSGTDHNEQFF. The DNA of the CDR3 is TGCAGTGCCCAACCTTCCGGGACAGATCACAATGAGCAGTTCTTC.

The chain joins TRBV11-3 to TRBJ2-4; the D is unclear. V lost 5 bases and J lost 1, with 12 bases in between. The CDR3 extends over 15 amino acids. The V gene's germline CDR1 is SGHNT and CDR2 YENEEA. This CDR3 is CASSRSGRAKNIQYF. CDR3 nucleotides: TGTGCCAGCAGCCGGTCAGGACGGGCCAAAAACATTCAGTACTTC.